What follows describes a single T cell receptor (beta chain). Its antigen is still unknown. TCRdb keeps only in-frame clones here, not all; method: immunoSEQ multiplex PCR. Of around 17,000 clones listed, 55% to 65% are singletons. This sample is part of a study of neoadjuvant anti-PD-1 for oral cavity cancer. General study points: Higher pretreatment blood Treg/Th17 ratios correlated with higher pretreatment blood and lower post-treatment tumor TCRbeta clonality. With a few patients per group, TCR findings need larger cohorts.

Germline values: CDR1 ENHRY, CDR2 SYGVKD. Trimming stripped 4 bases from V and 8 bases from J, with 9 bases between. The CDR3 runs 12 residues. The sequenced sample was PBMCs, obtained before nivolumab (anti-PD-1) treatment. The gene calls are TRBV10-3 and TRBJ2-1; D is ambiguous. This TCR was recovered from a person aged 40 to 85 with oral cavity squamous cell carcinoma. The CDR3 loop reads CAISAENDEQFF. Written as DNA, the CDR3 is TGTGCCATCAGTGCTGAAAACGATGAGCAGTTCTTC.